This passage covers 3 T cell receptor beta chains from one sample sequenced in a study of CD8 T cells in ankylosing spondylitis. Via MiXCR, TCRdb re-called the 5' RACE reads, giving one row per CDR3 protein. The sample yields hundreds of thousands of distinct CDR3 sequences, less than 9.5% seen once. Sample: blood, either unsorted or a sorted T cell fraction (not recorded which). Source of these receptors: a female donor with ankylosing spondylitis or in good health (not recorded which).

This clonotype was counted many times. The chain has TRBV7-8 and TRBJ2-7, with TRBD1 matching over 12 bases. Germline CDR1 SGHVS, CDR2 FQNEAQ. The CDR3 extends over 15 amino acids. The J segment lost 5 bases and the V segment lost 5 bases, leaving 7 bases of the junction unmatched. DNA of the CDR3: TGTGCCAGCAGCCCCATCGGGACAGGGGGCAACGAGCAGTACTTC. Translating it yields CASSPIGTGGNEQYF.

This clonotype was observed at least ten times. The chain has TRBV12-3 or TRBV12-4 and TRBJ2-1, with 9 bases aligning to TRBD2. V shed 3 bases and J 10 bases; nucleotides not matched to a gene: 7. CDR3 length equals 14 residues. The CDR3 region has the DNA TGTGCCAGCAGTTTGTGGCGGGAGGGCCAAGAGCAGTTCTTC. Translation gives CASSLWREGQEQFF.

This clonotype appeared many times. V is TRBV9 and J is TRBJ2-1; D possibly corresponds to TRBD2 (5 bases). Trimming removed 4 bases from V and 6 bases from J, with 17 bases in between. Germline V gene data show CDR1 as SGDLS and CDR2 as YYNGEE. CDR3 length equals 15 residues. The CDR3 nucleotides are TGTGCCAGCAGCTCGAGCGGAACCTCATCCAATGAGCAGTTCTTC. Amino acid sequence: CASSSSGTSSNEQFF.